Below, 4 T cell receptor beta chains from the same sample are listed, as sequenced in a study of cytomegalovirus exposure and HLA in healthy donors. TCRdb's copy holds only in-frame clones and misses some; the assay was immunoSEQ multiplex PCR. Found here are some 170,000 clones, approximately 87% of them singletons; the top ten hold roughly 1.4%. The sample comprised PBMCs. The receptors were gathered from a woman aged 30 to 39 in good health and CMV-seronegative.

V and J are TRBV5-8 and TRBJ1-2; the D is unclear. This CDR3 is 13 amino acids long. V was trimmed by 3 bases and J by 1 base, leaving 7 bases between them. Germline CDR1 reads SGHTS; CDR2 reads YDEGEE. CDR3 DNA: TGTGCCAGCAGCTCGCGGGATAACTATGGCTACACCTTC. It specifies CASSSRDNYGYTF.

V gene TRBV4-3 combines with J gene TRBJ2-1; D is perhaps TRBD2 (6 bases). V was cut by 0 bases and J by 2 bases, with 11 bases left in between. CDR1 LGHNA and CDR2 YSLEER come from the germline V gene. The CDR3 is 16 amino acids. The CDR3 protein is CASSQDQGGAYNEQFF. CDR3 coding DNA: TGCGCCAGCAGCCAAGATCAGGGCGGGGCCTACAATGAGCAGTTCTTC.

The chain has TRBV7-8 and TRBJ1-1; TRBD1 is a possible D gene (6 bases). V lost 2 bases and J 4 bases, leaving 20 bases between the germline ends. Per the germline V gene, CDR1 is SGHVS and CDR2 is FQNEAQ. The CDR3 covers 17 residues. CDR3 loop: CASSLRGSGLSSTEAFF. The CDR3 DNA is TGTGCCAGCAGCTTAAGGGGGTCAGGATTGAGTAGCACTGAAGCTTTCTTT.

The chain couples TRBV27 to TRBJ2-7; 8 bases map to TRBD1. Per germline, CDR1 MNHEY and CDR2 SMNVEV (reference sequence). CDR3 length: 14 residues. After removal of 5 bases from V and 2 bases from J, the junction contained 5 bases not matched to a gene. This CDR3 reads CASSHTGGPYEQYF. The DNA for the CDR3 is TGTGCCAGCAGTCATACAGGGGGACCCTACGAGCAGTACTTC.